Listed below are T cell receptor beta chains from one sample, sequenced in a study of T cell responses to AZD1222 COVID-19 vaccine. Libraries were prepared by immunoSEQ multiplex PCR; TCRdb keeps only in-frame clonotypes and omits some of them. The sample has roughly 200,000 clones; about 93% are singletons. The sequencing used peripheral blood, collected 28 days after the second dose of the MenACWY control vaccine. The receptor source for this set is an adult who received the MenACWY meningococcal vaccine as a control. Each CDR3 is given with its conserved first and last residue. The order of the fields is clone size, J gene, V gene, D gene, CDR3 DNA, CDR3 protein. A D gene is named only where the DNA matches it firmly. Clone sizes are given selectively: once, few, many, or a class where the clone is expanded.

clone_size: NA
j_call: TRBJ1-5
v_call: TRBV19
d_call: TRBD1
cdr3_nt: TGTGCCAGTCACCTGGACAGGGATAATCAGCCCCAGCATTTT
cdr3_aa: CASHLDRDNQPQHF

clone_size: NA
j_call: TRBJ1-2
v_call: TRBV6-4
d_call: NA
cdr3_nt: TGTGCCAGCAGTGACTTGATTCGCGGACGGAACTATGGCTACACCTTC
cdr3_aa: CASSDLIRGRNYGYTF

clone_size: NA
j_call: TRBJ2-3
v_call: TRBV4-2
d_call: TRBD2
cdr3_nt: TGTGCCAGCAGCCAAGATCAAGAGCGGGGGGGTCCAGATACGCAGTATTTT
cdr3_aa: CASSQDQERGGPDTQYF

clone_size: few
j_call: TRBJ1-2
v_call: TRBV6-5
d_call: TRBD1
cdr3_nt: TGTGCCAGCAGTTCACAGGGGGCCGTATGGGGCTACACCTTC
cdr3_aa: CASSSQGAVWGYTF

clone_size: NA
j_call: TRBJ1-1
v_call: TRBV3-1/TRBV3-2
d_call: NA
cdr3_nt: TGTGCCAGCAGCCTAGGAGTGGCTTTGGGTGAAGCTTTCTTT
cdr3_aa: CASSLGVALGEAFF

clone_size: NA
j_call: TRBJ1-4
v_call: TRBV30
d_call: TRBD1
cdr3_nt: TGTGCCTGTATTCCGGGACAGGGTAATGAAAAACTGTTTTTT
cdr3_aa: CACIPGQGNEKLFF

clone_size: NA
j_call: TRBJ1-2
v_call: TRBV5-6
d_call: TRBD1
cdr3_nt: TGTGCCAGCAGCTTGGACCCGCTCGGACAGGGCTTGGGTGGCTACACCTTC
cdr3_aa: CASSLDPLGQGLGGYTF

clone_size: NA
j_call: TRBJ1-1
v_call: TRBV5-1
d_call: NA
cdr3_nt: TGCGCCAGCAGCCTACCAGGGTCGAACACTGAAGCTTTCTTT
cdr3_aa: CASSLPGSNTEAFF

clone_size: NA
j_call: TRBJ2-5
v_call: TRBV15
d_call: NA
cdr3_nt: TGTGCCACCAGCAGGGGAGAGACCCAGTACTTC
cdr3_aa: CATSRGETQYF

clone_size: NA
j_call: TRBJ1-1
v_call: TRBV7-2
d_call: NA
cdr3_nt: TGTGCCAGCAGCTTAGCGTTATCCCAGATGAACACTGAAGCTTTCTTT
cdr3_aa: CASSLALSQMNTEAFF

clone_size: NA
j_call: TRBJ2-2
v_call: TRBV5-1
d_call: NA
cdr3_nt: TGCGCCAGCAGCTTGGGAGTATTAAACACCGGGGAGCTGTTTTTT
cdr3_aa: CASSLGVLNTGELFF

clone_size: NA
j_call: TRBJ2-1
v_call: TRBV19
d_call: NA
cdr3_nt: TGTGCCAGTTCAGGGGTTCGTCGAAATGAGCAGTTCTTC
cdr3_aa: CASSGVRRNEQFF

clone_size: NA
j_call: TRBJ2-3
v_call: TRBV5-1
d_call: NA
cdr3_nt: TGCGCCAGCAGCTTAGGTCTAATCTCTAGCACAGATACGCAGTATTTT
cdr3_aa: CASSLGLISSTDTQYF

clone_size: NA
j_call: TRBJ2-2
v_call: TRBV19
d_call: TRBD2
cdr3_nt: TGTGCCAGTAGTACACCCCTAGCGGAGAAAAACACCGGGGAGCTGTTTTTT
cdr3_aa: CASSTPLAEKNTGELFF

clone_size: NA
j_call: TRBJ1-6
v_call: TRBV3-1/TRBV3-2
d_call: NA
cdr3_nt: TGTGCCAGCAGCCGGCGGGAAACAGGAGATAATTCACCCCTCCACTTT
cdr3_aa: CASSRRETGDNSPLHF

clone_size: NA
j_call: TRBJ1-1
v_call: TRBV11-2
d_call: NA
cdr3_nt: TGTGCCAGCAGAAAGGTGGGGAGCATGAACACTGAAGCTTTCTTT
cdr3_aa: CASRKVGSMNTEAFF

clone_size: NA
j_call: TRBJ2-5
v_call: TRBV20-1
d_call: NA
cdr3_nt: TGCAGTGCTAGTTACAGGGGGCAGCGGGGGGCCGGTGAGACCCAGTACTTC
cdr3_aa: CSASYRGQRGAGETQYF

clone_size: NA
j_call: TRBJ1-2
v_call: TRBV5-1
d_call: TRBD1
cdr3_nt: TGCGCCAGCAGCTTGGTCGGCAGGGGGCGCGGCTACACCTTC
cdr3_aa: CASSLVGRGRGYTF

clone_size: NA
j_call: TRBJ1-1
v_call: TRBV24-1
d_call: NA
cdr3_nt: TGTGCCACCAGTGACTCGACAGGTAGGGGAGCTTTCTTT
cdr3_aa: CATSDSTGRGAFF

clone_size: NA
j_call: TRBJ2-7
v_call: TRBV19
d_call: NA
cdr3_nt: TGTGCCAGTAGTACTCGATTGTCCTACGAGCAGTACTTC
cdr3_aa: CASSTRLSYEQYF

clone_size: few
j_call: TRBJ1-6
v_call: TRBV30
d_call: TRBD1
cdr3_nt: TGTGCCTGGAGTCGACAGGGTAATTCACCCCTCCACTTT
cdr3_aa: CAWSRQGNSPLHF

clone_size: NA
j_call: TRBJ1-6
v_call: TRBV5-4
d_call: NA
cdr3_nt: TGTGCCAGCAGCTTGGACAGAACCTCACCCCTCCACTTT
cdr3_aa: CASSLDRTSPLHF

clone_size: few
j_call: TRBJ1-1
v_call: TRBV18
d_call: NA
cdr3_nt: TGTGCCAGCTCACCCCTGACAGCTGATAACACTGAAGCTTTCTTT
cdr3_aa: CASSPLTADNTEAFF

clone_size: NA
j_call: TRBJ2-7
v_call: TRBV6-4
d_call: TRBD2
cdr3_nt: TGTGCCAGCAGTGTGTCCGCGGGGGGTCCCTACGAGCAGTACTTC
cdr3_aa: CASSVSAGGPYEQYF

clone_size: NA
j_call: TRBJ1-2
v_call: TRBV10-3
d_call: TRBD1
cdr3_nt: TGTGCCATCAGGGGACAGGCTGGCTACACCTTC
cdr3_aa: CAIRGQAGYTF

clone_size: once
j_call: TRBJ1-1
v_call: TRBV28
d_call: NA
cdr3_nt: TGTGCCAGCAGTTTGGGGGGGGCAAGGGGTGAAGCTTTCTTT
cdr3_aa: CASSLGGARGEAFF

clone_size: once
j_call: TRBJ1-4
v_call: TRBV29-1
d_call: TRBD1
cdr3_nt: TGCAGCGTTGAACTACAGGGGAATGAAAAACTGTTTTTT
cdr3_aa: CSVELQGNEKLFF

clone_size: NA
j_call: TRBJ2-7
v_call: TRBV5-1
d_call: NA
cdr3_nt: TGCGCCAGCAGCTTAAGCCCCGGGCGCACCCCGACCTACGAGCAGTACTTC
cdr3_aa: CASSLSPGRTPTYEQYF

clone_size: NA
j_call: TRBJ1-1
v_call: TRBV19
d_call: TRBD1
cdr3_nt: TGTGCCAGCGGTAAGGACAGGGGGGTTCCTATGGCTTTCTTT
cdr3_aa: CASGKDRGVPMAFF

clone_size: NA
j_call: TRBJ2-2
v_call: TRBV10-2
d_call: NA
cdr3_nt: TGCGCCAGCAGTGACCTCACTTACAGTTCCACCGGGGAGCTGTTTTTT
cdr3_aa: CASSDLTYSSTGELFF

clone_size: NA
j_call: TRBJ1-5
v_call: TRBV30
d_call: NA
cdr3_nt: TGTGCCTGGAGCGTCAGGATGCTCGGGCAGCCCCAGCATTTT
cdr3_aa: CAWSVRMLGQPQHF

clone_size: NA
j_call: TRBJ1-5
v_call: TRBV5-5
d_call: NA
cdr3_nt: TGTGCCAGCAGACCTGGGTCGGCTTTTAGCAATCAGCCCCAGCATTTT
cdr3_aa: CASRPGSAFSNQPQHF

clone_size: NA
j_call: TRBJ1-1
v_call: TRBV4-1
d_call: NA
cdr3_nt: TGCGCCAGCAGCCAAGAAAGGGGGATAGGCACTGAAGCTTTCTTT
cdr3_aa: CASSQERGIGTEAFF

clone_size: NA
j_call: TRBJ1-1
v_call: TRBV6-5
d_call: NA
cdr3_nt: TGTGCCAGCAGTCGGGGCACTGAAGCTTTCTTT
cdr3_aa: CASSRGTEAFF

clone_size: NA
j_call: TRBJ1-2
v_call: TRBV12-3/TRBV12-4
d_call: TRBD1
cdr3_nt: TGTGCCAGCAGTCATCCGACAGGGTCGGGCTACACCTTC
cdr3_aa: CASSHPTGSGYTF

clone_size: NA
j_call: TRBJ2-3
v_call: TRBV30
d_call: NA
cdr3_nt: TGTGCCTGGAGCCGCACTACAGATACGCAGTATTTT
cdr3_aa: CAWSRTTDTQYF